What follows are 13 T cell receptor beta chains derived from one specimen sequenced in a study of OX40 agonist ivuxolimab in advanced cancers. Libraries were prepared by immunoSEQ multiplex PCR; TCRdb keeps only in-frame clonotypes and omits some of them. The table shows about 57,000 clones, with approximately 87% occurring only once. The sequencing here drew on CD4+ or CD8+ T cells sorted from blood, taken in a trial of the OX40 agonist ivuxolimab. All receptors derive from an adult with an advanced solid tumor such as melanoma, head and neck, liver or kidney cancer.

CDR3 region: CASTFKGWGDVNTEAFF. As DNA, the CDR3 is TGTGCCAGCACTTTTAAGGGGTGGGGGGACGTGAACACTGAAGCTTTCTTT. The V gene is TRBV5-8, the J gene TRBJ1-1, with a possible D match to TRBD1 (5 bases). The CDR3 is 17 amino acids. The germline V gene has CDR1 SGHTS and CDR2 YDEGEE. Deletions cut 6 bases from V and 0 bases from J, with 21 bases between.

In its sample, this clone was seen once. J is TRBJ2-4 and V is TRBV19; D remains ambiguous. Germline V gene sequence: CDR1 LNHDA, CDR2 SQIVND (reference sequence). Trimming took 6 bases from V and 7 from J, leaving 19 bases between them. CDR3 length: 15 amino acids. CDR3 region: CASSTQHDLANIQYF. For the CDR3, the DNA is TGTGCCAGTAGCACTCAACACGACCTGGCGAACATTCAGTACTTC.

The chain recombines TRBV5-4 with TRBJ2-7; 8 bases are a match to TRBD1. With 4 bases clipped from V and 0 bases from J, the junction kept 9 bases outside the gene matches. From germline, CDR1 is SGHNT and CDR2 YYREEE (reference sequence). The CDR3 sequence is 16 residues long. The DNA for the CDR3 is TGTGCCAGCAGCGGGCGGCCAGGGGGCGGCTCCTACGAGCAGTACTTC. Translated: CASSGRPGGGSYEQYF. Combining the CDR3 with reference TRBV5-4 and TRBJ2-7 gives the whole variable domain ETGVTQSPTHLIKTRGQQVTLRCSSQSGHNTVSWYQQALGQGPQFIFQYYREEENGRGNFPPRFSGLQFPNYSSELNVNALELDDSALYLCASSGRPGGGSYEQYFGPGTRLTVT.

The chain couples TRBV5-1 to TRBJ1-2; TRBD1 aligns across 10 bases. With V trimmed by 5 bases and J by 7 bases, 11 bases remained unmatched. The CDR3 sequence is 15 residues long. From germline, CDR1 is SGHRS and CDR2 YFSETQ. DNA for the CDR3: TGCGCCAGCAGATGGACAGGGGGAAACAGGAGTGGCTACACCTTC. This translates into CASRWTGGNRSGYTF.

The rearrangement links TRBV4-3 to TRBJ2-7, with D possibly TRBD1 on 5 matching bases. Trimming pared 3 bases from V and 2 bases from J, leaving 11 bases between. The CDR3 contains 14 residues. Germline V gene data show CDR1 as LGHNA and CDR2 as YSLEER. The chain's CDR3 is CASSHVQGTYEQYF. The CDR3 DNA sequence: TGCGCCAGCAGCCATGTGCAGGGCACCTACGAGCAGTACTTC.

The chain recombines TRBV6-1 with TRBJ1-5; D is perhaps TRBD1 (6 bases). There are 15 residues in the CDR3. Deletions cut 6 bases from V and 5 bases from J, with 17 bases between. Looked up from germline, CDR1 is MNHNS and CDR2 is SASEGT. CDR3 sequence: CASSQQGWDDQPQHF. CDR3 sequence (DNA): TGTGCCAGCAGCCAACAGGGCTGGGATGATCAGCCCCAGCATTTT.

V is TRBV4-3 and J is TRBJ1-1; TRBD1 matches 9 bases. The CDR3 has 16 amino acids. Germline V CDR1 and CDR2: LGHNA, YSLEER. V gave up 3 bases and J gave up 4 bases; unmatched junction bases: 9. The CDR3 DNA reads as TGCGCCAGCAGCCACGCCGCGGACAGGGGCCGCACTGAAGCTTTCTTT. It specifies CASSHAADRGRTEAFF.

The chain couples TRBV7-6 to TRBJ1-6, with D uncertain. Germline CDR1 SGHVS, CDR2 FNYEAQ. Trimming took 2 bases from V and 9 from J, leaving 14 bases between them. The CDR3 has 15 residues. The CDR3 region is CASSLSRVRASPLHF. The CDR3 DNA is TGTGCCAGCAGCTTATCCCGCGTAAGGGCTTCACCCCTCCACTTT.

V gene TRBV5-4 combines with J gene TRBJ1-6; no clear D gene. The CDR3 is 14 residues long. Germline V CDR1 and CDR2: SGHNT, YYREEE (reference sequence). Trimming pared 2 bases from V and 9 bases from J, leaving 12 bases between. Written as DNA, the CDR3 is TGTGCCAGCAGCTTAAGTATAAGCGGTTCACCCCTCCACTTT. Translated, it gives CASSLSISGSPLHF.

The V gene is TRBV18, the J gene TRBJ2-3; the D is unclear. Germline V gene sequence: CDR1 KGHSH, CDR2 LQKENI. Trimming left V 3 bases short and J 6 bases short, with 10 bases between. This CDR3 spans 13 amino acids. CDR3 sequence reads: CASSPDTMDTQYF. CDR3 nucleotide sequence: TGTGCCAGCTCACCCGACACCATGGATACGCAGTATTTT.

The V gene is TRBV19, the J gene TRBJ2-2; D is unresolved. There are 13 residues in the CDR3. Trimming cost V 1 base and J 8 bases, with 8 bases left between them. Germline CDR1 is LNHDA and CDR2 is SQIVND (reference sequence). The DNA for the CDR3 is TGTGCCAGTAGTATAGTAGGATCTGGGGAGCTGTTTTTT. This codes for CASSIVGSGELFF.

As DNA, the CDR3 is TGTGCCAGCAGCAATCCCCACAGAAACACTGAAGCTTTCTTT. Its translation is CASSNPHRNTEAFF. This sequence joins TRBV21-1 and TRBJ1-1; the table's TRBD1 call for D was not verified on the DNA. TRBV21-1 is a pseudogene segment. This CDR3 has 14 residues.

V is TRBV19 and J is TRBJ2-3; 8 bases are shared with TRBD2. This CDR3 has 16 amino acids. Germline values: CDR1 LNHDA, CDR2 SQIVND (reference sequence). Trimming at V came to 2 bases and at J to 4 bases, leaving 8 bases not matched to a gene. The CDR3 is CASSILVREAADTQYF. As DNA, the CDR3 is TGTGCCAGTAGTATATTGGTGCGGGAGGCGGCAGATACGCAGTATTTT.